One sample yielded the 26 T cell receptor beta chains listed below, sequenced in a study of beta chain features in type 1 diabetes. The entirety of the isolated RNA underwent reverse transcription, so expressed TCRB transcripts were sequenced. Method: immunoSEQ multiplex PCR; TCRdb's copy keeps in-frame clones and lacks some. The data show hundreds of thousands of clones, over 10% seen once. Sequencing used naive CD4+ T cells from blood. The receptors stem from a man younger than 35 in good health.

The chain uses TRBV28 and TRBJ2-7; 10 nucleotides align to TRBD2. V dropped 7 bases and J dropped 5; count of bases not matched to a gene: 8. Germline-derived CDR1 and CDR2 are MDHEN and SYDVKM. CDR3 length: 14 residues. The CDR3 protein is CASNEREGKNEQYF. CDR3 nucleotide sequence: TGTGCCAGCAACGAGCGGGAGGGGAAAAACGAGCAGTACTTC.

The J gene is TRBJ2-1, the V gene TRBV13; 11 bases are shared with TRBD2. The CDR3 length is 15 residues. The V gene end was trimmed by 4 bases and the J gene end by 8 bases; junction bases not matched to a gene: 7. CDR1 PRHDT and CDR2 FYEKMQ come from the germline V gene (reference sequence). CDR3 in DNA: TGTGCCAGCAGCTATTTTAGCGGGAGGGAGGATGAGCAGTTCTTC. Its protein is CASSYFSGREDEQFF.

The chain employs TRBV28 and TRBJ1-2; TRBD1 matches 7 bases. Germline trimming cut 5 bases from V and 5 bases from J; bases unmatched to any gene: 5. The germline CDR1 and CDR2 sequences are MDHEN and SYDVKM. The CDR3 runs 13 residues. In DNA, the CDR3 is TGTGCCAGCAGTCCGGGACAGAGTTATGGCTACACCTTC. Protein product: CASSPGQSYGYTF.

The chain employs TRBV4-3 and TRBJ1-1; TRBD1 aligns across 9 bases. Trimming removed 1 base from V and 2 bases from J; junction bases left unmatched: 11. Germline loops: CDR1 LGHNA, CDR2 YSLEER. The CDR3 has 18 residues. The DNA for the CDR3 is TGCGCCAGCAGCCAAGGTTGGGACAGGGATCGAGGTAACACTGAAGCTTTCTTT. Translated: CASSQGWDRDRGNTEAFF.

V usage is TRBV30 and J usage is TRBJ2-7, with 8 bases aligning to TRBD1. There are 14 residues in the CDR3. J was trimmed by 12 bases and V by 3 bases; bases with no gene match: 16. Germline V gives CDR1 GTSNPN, CDR2 SVGIG (reference sequence). Written as DNA, the CDR3 is TGTGCCTGGAGCGGATCTCTCGGACAGGGAAGGCTGTACTTC. Protein: CAWSGSLGQGRLYF.

The sample holds a few counts of this clone. The V call is TRBV7-2, the J call TRBJ2-7; 11 bases line up with TRBD2. This CDR3 is 16 amino acids long. V was clipped by 5 bases and J by 3 bases; unmatched bases: 9. The germline CDR1 and CDR2 sequences are SGHTA and FQGNSA. DNA for the CDR3: TGTGCCAGCAGCCAGACTAGCGGGGCGACCTTCTACGAGCAGTACTTC. Its translation is CASSQTSGATFYEQYF.

V is TRBV28 and J is TRBJ1-2; 9 nucleotides line up with TRBD1. Germline CDR1 is MDHEN and CDR2 is SYDVKM. Trimming took 4 bases from V and 5 from J; bases not matched to a gene: 8. The CDR3 runs to 15 residues. The CDR3 reads CASSWSGTGRYGYTF. The DNA of the CDR3 is TGTGCCAGCAGTTGGTCCGGGACAGGGAGGTATGGCTACACCTTC.

This clone was seen a handful of times. The J gene is TRBJ2-7, the V gene TRBV7-8; a possible D gene is TRBD1 (6 bases). The CDR3 is 15 amino acids. V lost 5 bases to trimming and J lost 5 bases, with 19 bases between them. The germline V gene encodes CDR1 SGHVS and CDR2 FQNEAQ. Here the CDR3 DNA reads TGTGCCAGCAGCCCAAACAGGGTTTCGGGCCACGAGCAGTACTTC. Its translation: CASSPNRVSGHEQYF.

A few counts support this clone. The chain carries TRBV28 and TRBJ2-6; no definite D call. The CDR3 extends over 15 amino acids. CDR1 MDHEN and CDR2 SYDVKM come from the germline V gene. Trimming took off 8 bases at V and 1 base at J, with 12 bases between the two ends. CDR3 in DNA: TGTGCCAGCCAGAGCGACGTTTCTGGGGCCAACGTCCTGACTTTC. It codes for CASQSDVSGANVLTF.

The chain couples TRBV28 to TRBJ1-5, with 7 bases that match TRBD1. The trim removed 4 bases at V and 6 bases at J, leaving 9 bases unmatched. CDR1 is MDHEN and CDR2 is SYDVKM in the germline V gene. The length of the CDR3 is 15 residues. Written as DNA, the CDR3 is TGTGCCAGCAGTTATGCGACAGGGTTAGTTCAGCCCCAGCATTTT. This gives the protein CASSYATGLVQPQHF.

This clone was counted a few times. The V call is TRBV30, the J call TRBJ2-2, with TRBD1 matching 7 bases. The CDR3 runs 14 residues. From germline, CDR1 is GTSNPN and CDR2 SVGIG (reference sequence). Trimming at V came to 1 base and at J to 6 bases, leaving 5 bases not matched to a gene. The DNA of the CDR3 is TGTGCCTGGAGTGGCAGACAGGGATCCGGGGAGCTGTTTTTT. It is translated as CAWSGRQGSGELFF.

There are a few counts of this clone. Here the CDR3 reads CASSQGLTEAFF. The CDR3 DNA reads as TGTGCCAGCAGTCAGGGTTTGACTGAAGCTTTCTTT. The V call is TRBV28, the J call TRBJ1-1; weak D call: TRBD1 (5 bases). This CDR3 region has 12 residues. From germline, CDR1 is MDHEN and CDR2 SYDVKM. Trimming took 5 bases from V and 5 from J, leaving 9 bases between them.

V and J are TRBV14 and TRBJ2-1, with TRBD2 identical over 10 bases. V lost 1 base and J lost 10; bases outside the gene matches: 7. In germline, CDR1 is SGHDN, CDR2 FVKESK. The CDR3 contains 15 residues. This chain's CDR3 is CASSQGWLAGVEQFF. CDR3 sequence (DNA): TGTGCCAGCAGCCAAGGTTGGCTAGCGGGAGTGGAGCAGTTCTTC.

V and J are TRBV23-1 and TRBJ2-2; D unresolved. TRBV23-1 is an open reading frame whose function is uncertain. V lost 0 bases and J 1 base, leaving 9 bases between the germline ends. The CDR3 is 16 amino acids. CDR3 residues: CASSQSAWRNTGELFF. The CDR3 region has the DNA TGCGCCAGCAGTCAATCCGCGTGGAGGAACACCGGGGAGCTGTTTTTT.

CDR3 protein: CASSPGTSYEQYF. CDR3 in DNA: TGTGCCAGTAGTCCCGGGACAAGCTACGAGCAGTACTTC. The chain carries TRBV19 and TRBJ2-7, with D perhaps TRBD1 (6 bases). Germline lookup yields CDR1 LNHDA and CDR2 SQIVND (reference sequence). CDR3 length equals 13 residues. V lost 5 bases to trimming and J lost 3 bases, with 11 bases between them.

The table lists this clone with a few counts. The chain carries TRBV4-1 and TRBJ1-1, with no clear D. The CDR3 has 13 amino acids. Trimming took off 3 bases at V and 8 bases at J, with 13 bases between the two ends. The germline gives CDR1 MGHRA, CDR2 YSYEKL. The chain's CDR3 is CASSHNNGGEAFF. CDR3 sequence (DNA): TGCGCCAGCAGCCACAACAATGGCGGAGAAGCTTTCTTT.

This clone was counted a few times. V gene TRBV5-6 combines with J gene TRBJ2-7; D gene uncertain. The V end was cut by 0 bases, the J end by 0 bases, with 13 bases between. The CDR3 has 16 amino acids. Germline values: CDR1 SGHDT, CDR2 YYEEEE. The CDR3 protein is CASSLGLGASSYEQYF. The CDR3 DNA sequence: TGTGCCAGCAGCTTGGGCCTCGGCGCTAGCTCCTACGAGCAGTACTTC.

This clone was seen a few times. The chain links TRBV25-1 to TRBJ2-5, with D possibly TRBD1 on 6 matching bases. This CDR3 is built from 12 residues. The V and J ends lost 8 bases and 7 bases respectively, with 14 bases between them. Germline CDR1 MGHDK, CDR2 SYGVNS. As DNA, the CDR3 is TGTGCCAGCGGACAGATGTCCGGGACCCAGTACTTC. Translated: CASGQMSGTQYF.

J is TRBJ2-3 and V is TRBV6-4; TRBD2 agrees at 7 bases. Germline V gives CDR1 MRHNA, CDR2 SNTAGT. Germline trimming cut 5 bases from V and 3 bases from J; bases unmatched to any gene: 2. CDR3 length equals 13 residues. CDR3 loop: CASSLAATDTQYF. The CDR3 DNA follows: TGTGCCAGCAGTCTAGCGGCGACAGATACGCAGTATTTT.

This clone turned up a few times. The chain combines TRBV29-1 with TRBJ2-5; a possible D gene is TRBD1 (6 bases). TRBJ2-7 explains the end of the DNA better; the J call may be wrong. The CDR3 spans 12 residues. Germline V gene sequence: CDR1 SQVTM, CDR2 ANQGSEA. CDR3 region: CSVGQVSYEQYF. As DNA, the CDR3 is TGCAGCGTTGGACAGGTTAGCTACGAGCAGTACTTC.

The genes are TRBV7-9 and TRBJ2-1; the D is unclear. This CDR3 has 10 amino acids. Between the trimmed V and J ends, which lost 4 bases and 9 bases, there was a span of 4 bases. Germline V gene data show CDR1 as SEHNR and CDR2 as FQNEAQ (reference sequence). The DNA for the CDR3 is TGTGCCAGCAGCTCTATTGAGCAGTTCTTC. Its protein is CASSSIEQFF.

Worth noting for this clone: The same CDR3 arises from other DNA sequences in this sample as well. The chain carries TRBV7-3 and TRBJ1-2; D possibly corresponds to TRBD1 (5 bases). The V end was cut by 5 bases, the J end by 4 bases, with 11 bases between. The CDR3 covers 13 residues. Germline CDR1 SGHTA, CDR2 FQGTGA. CDR3 nucleotides: TGTGCCAGCAGCCCGTCGGGGGGCTATGGCTACACCTTC. Translation: CASSPSGGYGYTF.

This clone was observed a handful of times. The chain couples TRBV7-8 to TRBJ2-3; 10 bases are shared with TRBD2. Germline loops: CDR1 SGHVS, CDR2 FQNEAQ. The trim removed 3 bases at V and 4 bases at J, leaving 7 bases unmatched. The CDR3 runs to 16 residues. The CDR3: CASSLYLSGRADTQYF. The DNA of the CDR3 is TGTGCCAGCAGCTTGTATCTGAGCGGGAGGGCAGATACGCAGTATTTT.

This clone was seen more than once but under ten times. The chain couples TRBV11-1 to TRBJ1-1, with a tentative D call TRBD1 (5 bases). The CDR3 sequence is 13 residues long. Trimming stripped 5 bases from V and 1 base from J, with 8 bases between. Per the germline V gene, CDR1 is SGHAT and CDR2 is FQDESV (reference sequence). The CDR3 region is CASSQTENTEAFF. The DNA for the CDR3 is TGTGCCAGCAGCCAGACAGAGAACACTGAAGCTTTCTTT. Full variable domain (missing parts from reference TRBV11-1 and TRBJ1-1): EAEVAQSPRYKITEKSQAVAFWCDPISGHATLYWYRQILGQGPELLVQFQDESVVDDSQLPKDRFSAERLKGVDSTLKIQPAELGDSAMYLCASSQTENTEAFFGQGTRLTVV.

This clone appeared a few times. V is TRBV5-4 and J is TRBJ1-6; D remains ambiguous. CDR1 is SGHNT and CDR2 is YYREEE in the germline V gene (reference sequence). The CDR3 has 14 residues. Trimming stripped 4 bases from V and 9 bases from J, with 14 bases between. This CDR3 is CASSPGGLRSPLHF. Here the CDR3 DNA reads TGTGCCAGCAGCCCCGGCGGGCTTCGTTCACCCCTCCACTTT.

The genes are TRBV7-9 and TRBJ2-2, with D possibly being TRBD1 (5 bases). Trimming took off 2 bases at V and 4 bases at J, with 8 bases between the two ends. The CDR3 extends over 14 amino acids. Germline loops: CDR1 SEHNR, CDR2 FQNEAQ (reference sequence). In nucleotides, the CDR3 is TGTGCCAGCAGCTTACCGACAGCCACCGGGGAGCTGTTTTTT. It yields the protein CASSLPTATGELFF.